Presented here are 29 T cell receptor beta chains from one specimen sequenced in a study of blood T cell repertoires in COVID-19. Assay: immunoSEQ multiplex PCR; the TCRdb copy retains only in-frame clones and omits some. The sample carries about 170,000 clones, 70% to 90% recorded once. Specimen: peripheral blood. Source of these receptors: a man aged 45 to 65 who had recovered from COVID-19.

The V and J genes are TRBV5-4 and TRBJ2-5, with TRBD1 matching over 8 bases. Trimming at V came to 4 bases and at J to 5 bases, leaving 10 bases not matched to a gene. The CDR3 runs 15 residues. The germline V gene encodes CDR1 SGHNT and CDR2 YYREEE (reference sequence). CDR3 loop: CASSPQTGDGETQYF. The DNA for the CDR3 is TGTGCCAGCAGCCCCCAGACAGGGGATGGGGAGACCCAGTACTTC.

On this clone itself: Compared with germline, one end of the junction differs, possibly owing to a read error. The rearrangement joins TRBV3-1 (or the pseudogene TRBV3-2) to TRBJ2-3; 7 bases line up with TRBD2. Germline V lookup: CDR1 LGHDT, CDR2 YNNKEL (reference sequence). CDR3 size: 15 residues. The CDR3 DNA sequence: TGTGCCAGCAGCCAAAGTCTAGCGGTCACAGATACGCAGTGTTTT. The encoded protein is CASSQSLAVTDTQCF.

The V and J genes are TRBV19 and TRBJ2-2; 11 nucleotides line up with TRBD1. V trimming: 7 bases; J trimming: 5 bases; junction bases outside the gene matches: 9. Per the germline V gene, CDR1 is LNHDA and CDR2 is SQIVND (reference sequence). This CDR3 has 16 amino acids. CDR3 sequence (DNA): TGTGCCAGTACAAGGGGACAGGGGGTACGGACCGGGGAGCTGTTTTTT. Translating gives CASTRGQGVRTGELFF.

The chain uses TRBV6-2 or TRBV6-3 and TRBJ2-2; the D gene is possibly TRBD1 (6 bases). In germline, CDR1 is MNHEY, CDR2 SVGEGT. Trimming took off 4 bases at V and 5 bases at J, with 29 bases between the two ends. The CDR3 is 20 amino acids. Here the CDR3 DNA reads TGTGCCAGCAGTTGGGACATAACTATACTGGTCCCCGGGGAGACCGGGGAGCTGTTTTTT. Protein sequence: CASSWDITILVPGETGELFF.

This clone was found once. The V call is TRBV19, the J call TRBJ2-7; 11 nucleotides agree with TRBD1. The V and J ends lost 6 bases and 7 bases, in that order; junction bases with no gene match: 8. Germline CDR1 and CDR2: LNHDA and SQIVND (reference sequence). The CDR3 is made up of 14 amino acids. CDR3 DNA sequence: TGTGCCAGTAGCAAGGACAGGGGGCGCTGGGAGCAGTACTTC. It translates to CASSKDRGRWEQYF.

The count of this clone is one. V gene TRBV5-1 combines with J gene TRBJ2-3, with 9 bases aligning to TRBD1. The germline CDR1 and CDR2 sequences are SGHRS and YFSETQ. Trimming cost V 4 bases and J 3 bases; bases outside gene matches: 6. This CDR3 has 15 amino acids. CDR3 sequence (DNA): TGCGCCAGCAGCATGGACAGGGGAGGAACAGATACGCAGTATTTT. Translated, it gives CASSMDRGGTDTQYF.

This clone appeared a single time. The chain joins TRBV10-3 to TRBJ1-6, with a possible D match to TRBD1 (6 bases). This CDR3 is built from 14 residues. Trimming pared 3 bases from V and 10 bases from J, leaving 13 bases between. Germline CDR1 is ENHRY and CDR2 is SYGVKD. The CDR3 is CAISDMGGHSPLHF. CDR3 DNA sequence: TGTGCCATCAGTGATATGGGGGGGCACTCACCCCTCCACTTT.

This sequence joins TRBV12-5 and TRBJ2-3; no reliable D call. The CDR3 runs 13 residues. Germline lookup yields CDR1 LGHNT and CDR2 FRNRAP. Trimming removed 6 bases from V and 0 bases from J, with 7 bases in between. The CDR3 DNA sequence: TGTGCTAGTGGATCTACTAGCACAGATACGCAGTATTTT. Translation gives CASGSTSTDTQYF.

This chain uses TRBV6-5 with TRBJ2-7, with D possibly matching TRBD1 (6 bases). CDR1 is MNHEY, CDR2 SVGAGI, per germline. The CDR3 extends over 14 amino acids. V gave up 3 bases and J gave up 2 bases, with 11 bases separating them. This CDR3 reads CASSYSTGTYEQYF. CDR3 DNA: TGTGCCAGCAGTTATTCCACAGGGACCTACGAGCAGTACTTC.

This clone occurred a few times. The V and J genes are TRBV30 and TRBJ1-3; D may be TRBD1 (5 bases). Trimming took off 2 bases at V and 0 bases at J, with 14 bases between the two ends. Germline loops: CDR1 GTSNPN, CDR2 SVGIG (reference sequence). The CDR3 is 16 residues long. DNA of the CDR3: TGTGCCTGGAGTCTGGGGCTGATGAGCTCTGGAAACACCATATATTTT. Its protein is CAWSLGLMSSGNTIYF.

The CDR3 coding sequence is TGTGCCAGCAGCTTAAGTAATAATTCACCCCTCCACTTT. Its translation: CASSLSNNSPLHF. The V gene is TRBV7-3, the J gene TRBJ1-6; D uncertain. The CDR3 totals 13 residues. Trimming left V 1 base short and J 5 bases short, with 3 bases between. Germline CDR1 SGHTA, CDR2 FQGTGA. Using reference TRBV7-3 and TRBJ1-6 for the parts outside the CDR3, the full variable domain is GAGVSQTPSNKVTEKGKYVELRCDPISGHTALYWYRQSLGQGPEFLIYFQGTGAADDSGLPNDRFFAVRPEGSVSTLKIQRTERGDSAVYLCASSLSNNSPLHFGNGTRLTVT.

V and J are TRBV19 and TRBJ1-3; 10 nucleotides align to TRBD1. Germline V gene lookup returns CDR1 LNHDA and CDR2 SQIVND (reference sequence). V was pared by 5 bases and J by 0 bases, with 13 bases of the junction left unmatched. The CDR3 is 19 amino acids. CDR3 amino acids: CASSARDRGLLSSGNTIYF. Here the CDR3 DNA reads TGTGCCAGTAGTGCCCGGGACAGGGGCCTCCTGAGCTCTGGAAACACCATATATTTT.

The CDR3 loop reads CASSPNQGKYGYTF. CDR3 coding DNA: TGTGCCAGCAGCCCTAACCAGGGCAAGTATGGCTACACCTTC. This chain joins TRBV28 and TRBJ1-2; tentative D call: TRBD1 (5 bases). Germline lookup yields CDR1 MDHEN and CDR2 SYDVKM. Trimming removed 6 bases from V and 5 bases from J, with 16 bases in between. The CDR3 spans 14 residues.

This chain connects TRBV9 to TRBJ1-2, with 7 bases fitting TRBD1. CDR3 length equals 14 residues. V lost 0 bases, J lost 4 bases, and 3 bases stayed unmatched. Germline V gene data show CDR1 as SGDLS and CDR2 as YYNGEE. CDR3 DNA: TGTGCCAGCAGCGTAGCTACAGGGGCCTATGGCTACACCTTC. Encoded protein: CASSVATGAYGYTF.

The V gene is TRBV9, the J gene TRBJ2-5, with TRBD2 matching 8 bases. V gave up 0 bases and J gave up 0 bases; unmatched junction bases: 4. Germline lookup yields CDR1 SGDLS and CDR2 YYNGEE. The length of the CDR3 is 16 residues. The CDR3 sequence is CASSVGTGGNQETQYF. The CDR3, as DNA: TGTGCCAGCAGCGTAGGGACGGGGGGGAACCAAGAGACCCAGTACTTC.

This chain uses TRBV6-1 with TRBJ2-4; weak D call: TRBD1 (5 bases). Looked up from germline, CDR1 is MNHNS and CDR2 is SASEGT. The length of the CDR3 is 12 residues. V was trimmed by 4 bases and J by 11 bases, leaving 12 bases between them. Written as DNA, the CDR3 is TGTGCCAGCAGTGCTGGCAGCAGGGTTCAGTACTTC. Translating it yields CASSAGSRVQYF.

This clone appeared a single time. The genes are TRBV28 and TRBJ2-7; 8 bases map to TRBD1. CDR3 size: 14 residues. The germline CDR1 and CDR2 sequences are MDHEN and SYDVKM. J was trimmed by 6 bases and V by 8 bases; bases with no gene match: 12. CDR3 sequence reads: CASLASRGRREQYF. For the CDR3, the DNA is TGTGCCAGCCTGGCCTCCAGGGGGCGCCGCGAGCAGTACTTC.

The CDR3 DNA reads as TGTGCCAGCAGCTTACAGGTGAGCTCCTACAATGAGCAGTTCTTC. As protein: CASSLQVSSYNEQFF. J is TRBJ2-1 and V is TRBV7-6; no firm D call. This CDR3 spans 15 amino acids. Between the trimmed V and J ends, which lost 2 bases and 0 bases, there was a span of 8 bases. Germline V gives CDR1 SGHVS, CDR2 FNYEAQ.

This clone showed up just once. The chain employs TRBV5-4 and TRBJ2-5, with 11 bases lining up with TRBD2. Germline V gene data show CDR1 as SGHNT and CDR2 as YYREEE (reference sequence). The CDR3 contains 15 residues. J was trimmed by 2 bases and V by 3 bases; bases with no gene match: 3. The CDR3 DNA reads TGTGCCAGCAGCTCTCTAGCGGGGGGACAAGAGACCCAGTACTTC. Encoded protein: CASSSLAGGQETQYF.

CDR3: CASSPPRGGSRAQYF. CDR3 bases: TGTGCCAGCAGCCCCCCGCGGGGAGGATCAAGGGCCCAGTACTTC. The J gene is TRBJ2-5, the V gene TRBV7-9, with a possible D match to TRBD2 (6 bases). Germline V CDR1 and CDR2: SEHNR, FQNEAQ (reference sequence). Trimming shortened V by 5 bases and J by 9 bases, and 22 bases separated the two germline ends. The CDR3 is 15 amino acids.

This clone was found once. The chain has TRBV30 and TRBJ1-5; 7 bases are shared with TRBD1. The CDR3 has 13 amino acids. V was clipped by 2 bases and J by 7 bases; unmatched bases: 5. Germline CDR1 and CDR2: GTSNPN and SVGIG (reference sequence). The CDR3 nucleotides read TGTGCCTGGAGTCGAGGGGGCGAACAGCCCCAGCATTTT. It codes for CAWSRGGEQPQHF.

Concerning this clone: The sample contains more than one DNA sequence encoding this CDR3. The V call is TRBV19, the J call TRBJ1-3; tentatively, D is TRBD1 (6 bases). The ends were cut back, 8 bases at V and 4 bases at J, with 9 bases in the middle. The germline V gene encodes CDR1 LNHDA and CDR2 SQIVND (reference sequence). This CDR3 spans 12 amino acids. This CDR3 is CASGTRGNTIYF. The CDR3, as DNA: TGTGCCAGTGGGACACGCGGAAACACCATATATTTT.

The chain carries TRBV24-1 and TRBJ2-3; D is unresolved. V lost 1 base and J lost 4, with 5 bases in between. This CDR3 has 13 residues. CDR1 and CDR2 (germline): KGHDR, SFDVKD. CDR3 coding DNA: TGTGCCACCAGTGATTTTCTCTCAGATACGCAGTATTTT. It codes for CATSDFLSDTQYF.

The chain carries TRBV4-1 and TRBJ1-5; tentatively, D is TRBD1 (5 bases). The V end lost 0 bases, the J end lost 11 bases, and 17 bases lay between the germline ends. Germline CDR1 and CDR2: MGHRA and YSYEKL. This CDR3 spans 15 amino acids. In DNA form, the CDR3 reads TGCGCCAGCAGCCAAGATGCGACCCTAGGGGTGACCCAGCATTTT. Translation: CASSQDATLGVTQHF.

This clone was counted only a few times. The genes are TRBV3-1 (or the pseudogene TRBV3-2) and TRBJ2-7; possible D gene TRBD2, 6 bases. The CDR3 has 14 amino acids. V was pared by 2 bases and J by 6 bases, with 14 bases between. From germline, CDR1 is LGHDT and CDR2 YNNKEL (reference sequence). The CDR3 is CASSQIPGVAEQYF. The CDR3 coding sequence is TGTGCCAGCAGCCAAATCCCGGGGGTAGCCGAGCAGTACTTC.

The rearrangement joins TRBV7-8 to TRBJ1-5; TRBD1 matches at 7 bases. The CDR3 sequence is 15 residues long. CDR1 is SGHVS, CDR2 FQNEAQ, per germline. Germline trimming cut 4 bases from V and 6 bases from J; bases unmatched to any gene: 9. The CDR3 region is CASSSRQGGSQPQHF. The DNA of the CDR3 is TGTGCCAGCAGCTCACGACAGGGTGGTTCTCAGCCCCAGCATTTT. The full variable domain, rest sourced from reference TRBV7-8 and TRBJ1-5, is GAGVSQSPRYKVAKRGQDVALRCDPISGHVSLFWYQQALGQGPEFLTYFQNEAQLDKSGLPSDRFFAERPEGSVSTLKIQRTQQEDSAVYLCASSSRQGGSQPQHFGDGTRLSIL.

The CDR3 region has the DNA TGTGCCACCAGTGCCCAGGAGGGTCTTCGCAACAATGAGCAGTTCTTC. Its protein is CATSAQEGLRNNEQFF. The chain has TRBV24-1 and TRBJ2-1; a possible D gene is TRBD2 (6 bases). This CDR3 contains 16 residues. V lost 5 bases, J lost 5 bases, and 18 bases lay in between. Germline CDR1 reads KGHDR; CDR2 reads SFDVKD.

This clone occurred once. The V gene is TRBV10-3, the J gene TRBJ2-5; 9 nucleotides align to TRBD1. The V gene's germline CDR1 is ENHRY and CDR2 SYGVKD. The CDR3 spans 14 residues. The J segment lost 3 bases and the V segment lost 4 bases, leaving 3 bases of the junction unmatched. The CDR3 DNA is TGTGCCATCAGTGCGACAGGGGGGGAAGAGACCCAGTACTTC. This encodes CAISATGGEETQYF.

The chain couples TRBV19 to TRBJ1-1; TRBD1 matches at 12 bases. V dropped 3 bases and J dropped 1; count of bases not matched to a gene: 15. The CDR3 consists of 20 residues. Germline V gene sequence: CDR1 LNHDA, CDR2 SQIVND (reference sequence). The CDR3 here is CASSIEGTGGFRPANTEAFF. CDR3 coding DNA: TGTGCCAGTAGTATCGAAGGGACAGGGGGCTTCCGACCAGCGAACACTGAAGCTTTCTTT.